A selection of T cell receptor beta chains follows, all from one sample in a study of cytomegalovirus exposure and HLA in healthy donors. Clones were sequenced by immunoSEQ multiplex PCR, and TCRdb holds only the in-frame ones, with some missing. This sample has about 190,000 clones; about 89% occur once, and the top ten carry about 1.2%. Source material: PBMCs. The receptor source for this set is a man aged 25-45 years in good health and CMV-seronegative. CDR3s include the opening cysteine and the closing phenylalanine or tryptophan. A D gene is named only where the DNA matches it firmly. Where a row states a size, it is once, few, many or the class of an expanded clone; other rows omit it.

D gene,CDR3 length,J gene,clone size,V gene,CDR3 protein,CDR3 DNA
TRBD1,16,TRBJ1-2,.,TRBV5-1,CASSTGQGQNNYGYTF,TGCGCCAGCAGCACGGGACAGGGGCAGAATAACTATGGCTACACCTTC
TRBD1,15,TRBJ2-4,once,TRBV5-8,CASSLGDRVKNIQYF,TGTGCCAGCAGCTTGGGTGACAGGGTCAAAAACATTCAGTACTTC
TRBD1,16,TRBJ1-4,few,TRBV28,CASSSPSGGAFEKLFF,TGTGCCAGCAGTTCCCCCTCAGGGGGCGCTTTCGAAAAACTGTTTTTT
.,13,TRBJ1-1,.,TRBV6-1,CASPKVGQYEAFF,TGTGCCAGCCCTAAGGTGGGGCAGTATGAAGCTTTCTTT
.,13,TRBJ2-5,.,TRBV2,CASISRAQETQYF,TGTGCCAGCATTTCCAGGGCCCAAGAGACCCAGTACTTC
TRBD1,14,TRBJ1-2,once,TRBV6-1,CASSGPGGLKGYTF,TGTGCCAGCAGTGGGCCAGGGGGGTTGAAGGGCTACACCTTC
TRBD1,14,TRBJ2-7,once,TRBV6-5,CASRRGQGSYEQYF,TGTGCCAGCAGGAGGGGACAGGGCTCCTACGAGCAGTACTTC
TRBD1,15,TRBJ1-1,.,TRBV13,CASITAGTGGTEAFF,TGTGCCAGCATCACCGCCGGGACAGGGGGCACTGAAGCTTTCTTT
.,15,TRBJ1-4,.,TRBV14,CASSQNIGGHEKLFF,TGTGCCAGCAGCCAAAATATTGGAGGGCATGAAAAACTGTTTTTT
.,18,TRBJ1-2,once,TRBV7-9,CASSPSSALRGAHYGYTF,TGTGCCAGCAGCCCTAGTAGCGCCCTCAGGGGCGCTCACTATGGCTACACCTTC
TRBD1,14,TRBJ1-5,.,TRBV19,CATYRQGSHQPQHF,TGTGCCACCTACAGACAGGGGTCCCATCAGCCCCAGCATTTT
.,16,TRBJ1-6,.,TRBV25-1,CASSGTGRGYNSPLHF,TGTGCCAGCAGCGGGACCGGGAGGGGCTATAATTCACCCCTCCACTTT
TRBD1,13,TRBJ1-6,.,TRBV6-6,CAGQGIYNSPLHF,TGTGCCGGACAGGGTATCTATAATTCACCCCTCCACTTT
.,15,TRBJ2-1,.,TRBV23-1,CASSLPVSSYNEQFF,TGCGCCAGCAGTCTCCCGGTGAGCTCCTACAATGAGCAGTTCTTC
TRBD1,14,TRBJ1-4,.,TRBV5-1,CASSLGQGNEKLFF,TGCGCCAGCAGCTTGGGACAGGGGAATGAAAAACTGTTTTTT
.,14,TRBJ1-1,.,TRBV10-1,CASSGPFEDGEAFF,TGCGCCAGCAGTGGCCCGTTTGAGGACGGGGAGGCTTTCTTT
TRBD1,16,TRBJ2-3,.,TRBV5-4,CASSLFWTGSTDTQYF,TGTGCCAGCAGCTTGTTCTGGACAGGAAGCACAGATACGCAGTATTTT
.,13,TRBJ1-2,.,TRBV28,CASRLGRDYGYTF,TGTGCCAGCAGATTGGGCAGGGATTATGGCTACACCTTC